This T cell receptor (beta chain) was sequenced in a study of blood T cell repertoires in COVID-19. V was trimmed by 0 bases and J by 7 bases, leaving 19 bases between them. Germline loops: CDR1 MGHRA, CDR2 YSYEKL. The CDR3 is 16 residues long. Sequenced by immunoSEQ multiplex PCR; TCRdb stores in-frame clones only, minus some. Of 180,000 or so clones in the sample, roughly 83% were seen once. The rearrangement uses TRBV4-1 and TRBJ2-7; D gene uncertain. The TCR comes from a woman aged 55-70 years who had recovered from COVID-19. Sequencing was carried out using PBMCs or T cells enriched from blood (not recorded which). The DNA for the CDR3 is TGCGCCAGCAGCCAAGATTTGGGCCCTAATGGCTGGGAGCAGTACTTC. It encodes CASSQDLGPNGWEQYF.